This section outlines one T cell receptor (beta chain) sequence together with its context. The record originates from a study of blood T cell repertoires in COVID-19. Across the study: The study drew acute and convalescent COVID-19 samples from the United States, Italy and Spain. In each case, the material was cDNA or gDNA derived from T cells, B-cell-depleted T cells, or PBMCs.

Authors' data handling: Reference gene primer amplification in the assay estimated nucleated cell counts. Some clones are missing from TCRdb's copy, which holds only in-frame ones; the method was immunoSEQ multiplex PCR. D and trimming were read from the DNA, whereas the V and J calls and clone size are those reported in that table. The sample contains about 160,000 clones, under 90% of which appear only once. Trimming removed 2 bases from V and 7 bases from J; junction bases left unmatched: 14. Germline CDR1 is KGHSH and CDR2 is LQKENI. The CDR3 contains 18 residues. Sequences were obtained from peripheral blood. The TCR originated in a woman older than 75 with active or convalescent COVID-19. The chain joins TRBV18 to TRBJ2-7; 13 nucleotides line up with TRBD2. The CDR3 is CASSPEWRSGLAGEEQYF. CDR3 DNA sequence: TGTGCCAGCTCACCAGAGTGGAGGTCCGGACTAGCGGGAGAAGAGCAGTACTTC.